The 13 T cell receptor beta chains reported below all come from one sample, sequenced in a study of shared clonotypes between healthy human individuals. Generated by immunoSEQ multiplex PCR, the TCRdb table keeps only in-frame clones and is missing some. The sample carries nearly 1,000,000 clones, about three quarters recorded once. Sequences were obtained from memory CD4+ T cells sorted from blood. Subset reported: CD45RA-negative fraction. These receptor sequences come from a man aged 18 to 29 in good health.

The chain has TRBV4-2 and TRBJ2-3; 9 positions agree with TRBD2. Trimming took 0 bases from V and 5 from J; bases not matched to a gene: 9. Germline V gene sequence: CDR1 LGHNA, CDR2 YNFKEQ. The CDR3 covers 17 residues. The CDR3 nucleotides read TGTGCCAGCAGCCAAGATTACGGCGGGGGGGCCGTAGATACGCAGTATTTT. This sequence encodes CASSQDYGGGAVDTQYF.

The chain recombines TRBV5-1 with TRBJ2-1; TRBD2 agrees at 9 bases. Germline V CDR1 and CDR2: SGHRS, YFSETQ. Trimming removed 5 bases from V and 4 bases from J; junction bases left unmatched: 7. CDR3 size: 15 residues. The CDR3 here is CASRVSGGPYNEQFF. DNA of the CDR3: TGCGCCAGCAGGGTTAGCGGGGGCCCATACAATGAGCAGTTCTTC.

The chain has TRBV7-2 and TRBJ2-7; 12 positions match TRBD2. The V gene end was trimmed by 6 bases and the J gene end by 5 bases; junction bases not matched to a gene: 8. This CDR3 comprises 15 residues. The germline gives CDR1 SGHTA, CDR2 FQGNSA. The CDR3 sequence is CASRRLAGVFDEQYF. The CDR3 nucleotides are TGTGCCAGCAGACGACTAGCGGGAGTTTTCGACGAGCAGTACTTC.

This clone came up once. The CDR3 is CASSFQREDVEQFF. As DNA, the CDR3 is TGCGCCAGCAGCTTTCAGCGGGAGGACGTGGAGCAGTTCTTC. The chain employs TRBV5-1 and TRBJ2-1, with 9 bases that match TRBD2. After removal of 2 bases from V and 10 bases from J, the junction contained 7 bases not matched to a gene. CDR1 is SGHRS, CDR2 YFSETQ, per germline. The length of the CDR3 is 14 residues.

This clone occurred a few times. The chain carries TRBV5-1 and TRBJ1-1; 7 nucleotides line up with TRBD1. Germline V CDR1 and CDR2: SGHRS, YFSETQ. Trimming cost V 0 bases and J 1 base; bases outside gene matches: 3. This CDR3 is built from 15 residues. The CDR3 DNA reads as TGCGCCAGCAGCTTGGACCGGGACAGGAACACTGAAGCTTTCTTT. The encoded protein is CASSLDRDRNTEAFF.

V and J are TRBV28 and TRBJ2-7; maybe TRBD1 (5 bases). V was pared by 3 bases and J by 4 bases, with 13 bases between. Looked up from germline, CDR1 is MDHEN and CDR2 is SYDVKM. The CDR3 has 14 residues. CDR3 sequence reads: CASSFPRVSYEQYF. The CDR3 DNA sequence: TGTGCCAGCAGTTTCCCCAGGGTATCGTACGAGCAGTACTTC. The full variable domain, rest sourced from reference TRBV28 and TRBJ2-7, is DVKVTQSSRYLVKRTGEKVFLECVQDMDHENMFWYRQDPGLGLRLIYFSYDVKMKEKGDIPEGYSVSREKKERFSLILESASTNQTSMYLCASSFPRVSYEQYFGPGTRLTVT.

The chain recombines TRBV2 with TRBJ2-2, with 11 nucleotides matching TRBD2. The CDR3 extends over 15 amino acids. Germline trimming cut 8 bases from V and 2 bases from J; bases unmatched to any gene: 4. Germline assignment: CDR1 SNHLY and CDR2 FYNNEI. The chain's CDR3 is CASLAGGPNTGELFF. In nucleotides, the CDR3 is TGTGCCAGCCTAGCGGGGGGACCCAACACCGGGGAGCTGTTTTTT.

This clone was detected ten times or more. The gene calls are TRBV27 and TRBJ2-7; 12 bases agree with TRBD1. CDR1 and CDR2 (germline): MNHEY, SMNVEV (reference sequence). Trimming at V came to 3 bases and at J to 4 bases, leaving 7 bases not matched to a gene. CDR3 length equals 16 residues. The CDR3 sequence: CASSLGWDRGLYEQYF. For the CDR3, the DNA is TGTGCCAGCAGTTTGGGATGGGACAGGGGGCTGTACGAGCAGTACTTC.

CDR3 DNA: TGTGCCAGCAGCCCCGGGACTAGCATTTTCAGCACAGATACGCAGTATTTT. Its protein is CASSPGTSIFSTDTQYF. V gene TRBV7-9 combines with J gene TRBJ2-3; 9 positions match TRBD2. The CDR3 totals 17 residues. Per the germline V gene, CDR1 is SEHNR and CDR2 is FQNEAQ (reference sequence). V trimming: 5 bases; J trimming: 0 bases; junction bases outside the gene matches: 9.

The chain uses TRBV6-5 and TRBJ1-5; a possible D gene is TRBD1 (6 bases). Germline V gene data show CDR1 as MNHEY and CDR2 as SVGAGI. The CDR3 totals 13 residues. V was cut by 6 bases and J by 5 bases, with 11 bases left in between. This CDR3 reads CASRWGRDQPQHF. CDR3 in DNA: TGTGCCAGCAGGTGGGGGCGGGATCAGCCCCAGCATTTT.

Turning to this clone: Other DNA sequences within the sample encode an identical CDR3. The V call is TRBV20-1, the J call TRBJ2-7, with a possible D match to TRBD1 (6 bases). Germline V gene lookup returns CDR1 DFQATT and CDR2 SNEGSKA (reference sequence). V shed 6 bases and J shed 4 bases, with 10 bases lying between them. The CDR3 sequence is 11 residues long. The CDR3 sequence: CSAQGPYEQYF. The CDR3 DNA reads as TGCAGTGCACAGGGACCTTACGAGCAGTACTTC.

The chain joins TRBV10-2 to TRBJ1-5; no clear D gene. Deletions cut 3 bases from V and 3 bases from J, with 6 bases between. CDR1 is WSHSY and CDR2 is SAAADI in the germline V gene. The CDR3 covers 13 residues. This CDR3 reads CASSEAPNQPQHF. CDR3 nucleotides: TGCGCCAGCAGTGAAGCCCCCAATCAGCCCCAGCATTTT.

The chain links TRBV6-6 to TRBJ2-2; D is possibly TRBD1 (5 bases). The CDR3 extends over 14 amino acids. Germline lookup yields CDR1 MNHNY and CDR2 SVGAGI (reference sequence). V shed 8 bases and J shed 0 bases, with 10 bases lying between them. The CDR3 nucleotides read TGTGCCAGCCTGGGGCAGACGAACACCGGGGAGCTGTTTTTT. Translating gives CASLGQTNTGELFF.